The next 20 T cell receptor beta chains were all read from a single sample in a study of T cell clones after liver transplantation. Assay: immunoSEQ multiplex PCR; the TCRdb copy retains only in-frame clones and omits some. The data contain under 85,000 clones, 80% of them singletons. The sample here was CD4+ T cells from blood, taken 12 months after liver transplant. The receptors were gathered from a human patient who received a liver transplant. Some T cells may be supplied by the graft donor.

The genes are TRBV10-3 and TRBJ1-1, with D unclear. Deletions cut 11 bases from V and 2 bases from J, with 15 bases between. Germline-derived CDR1 and CDR2 are ENHRY and SYGVKD. This CDR3 is 13 amino acids long. This chain's CDR3 is CAFGRALNTEAFF. In DNA form, the CDR3 reads TGTGCCTTCGGGAGGGCGCTTAACACTGAAGCTTTCTTT.

This clone appeared a single time. The chain carries TRBV6-6 and TRBJ2-3; D may be TRBD2 (5 bases). From germline, CDR1 is MNHNY and CDR2 SVGAGI (reference sequence). V was cut by 6 bases and J by 2 bases, with 9 bases left in between. This CDR3 has 13 amino acids. CDR3 coding DNA: TGTGCCAGCAGGGCGGACTTCACAGATACGCAGTATTTT. It codes for CASRADFTDTQYF.

The chain links TRBV5-6 to TRBJ1-2, with unresolved D. The CDR3 contains 11 residues. Trimming stripped 4 bases from V and 5 bases from J, with 6 bases between. Germline assignment: CDR1 SGHDT and CDR2 YYEEEE. The CDR3 sequence: CASSALYGYTF. CDR3 nucleotide sequence: TGTGCCAGCAGCGCATTATATGGCTACACCTTC. The full variable domain, with the rest looked up from reference TRBV5-6 and TRBJ1-2, is DAGVTQSPTHLIKTRGQQVTLRCSPKSGHDTVSWYQQALGQGPQFIFQYYEEEERQRGNFPDRFSGHQFPNYSSELNVNALLLGDSALYLCASSALYGYTFGSGTRLTVV.

The gene calls are TRBV2 and TRBJ2-7; D remains ambiguous. Germline CDR1 reads SNHLY; CDR2 reads FYNNEI. This CDR3 has 11 residues. V dropped 1 base and J dropped 4 bases, with 2 bases sitting between them. The CDR3 loop reads CASSEEYEQYF. CDR3 sequence (DNA): TGTGCCAGCAGTGAAGAGTACGAGCAGTACTTC.

V is TRBV5-4 and J is TRBJ2-2; D gene uncertain. Trimming cost V 5 bases and J 3 bases, with 8 bases left between them. Looked up from germline, CDR1 is SGHNT and CDR2 is YYREEE (reference sequence). The CDR3 loop spans 13 amino acids. The CDR3: CASSPTHTGELFF. DNA of the CDR3: TGTGCCAGCAGTCCGACTCACACCGGGGAGCTGTTTTTT.

J is TRBJ1-2 and V is TRBV19; unclear D gene. In germline, CDR1 is LNHDA, CDR2 SQIVND (reference sequence). Trimming left V 5 bases short and J 8 bases short, with 15 bases between. The CDR3 covers 13 residues. CDR3 bases: TGTGCCAGTAGTCCCGGACCTGGAGCAGGCTACACCTTC. Protein: CASSPGPGAGYTF.

This chain connects TRBV7-6 to TRBJ2-3; D is unclear. Trimming removed 1 base from V and 0 bases from J, with 5 bases in between. Germline values: CDR1 SGHVS, CDR2 FNYEAQ. The CDR3 covers 14 residues. This chain's CDR3 is CASSLDISTDTQYF. Here the CDR3 DNA reads TGTGCCAGCAGCTTAGACATTAGCACAGATACGCAGTATTTT.

This clone was detected only a few times. The V and J genes are TRBV9 and TRBJ1-2, with D maybe TRBD1 (6 bases). The V gene's germline CDR1 is SGDLS and CDR2 YYNGEE. CDR3 length equals 14 residues. Trimming removed 2 bases from V and 4 bases from J, with 12 bases in between. DNA for the CDR3: TGTGCCAGCAGCGTCCAGGGGCTCGGCTATGGCTACACCTTC. Its protein product is CASSVQGLGYGYTF.

J is TRBJ1-2 and V is TRBV7-6; TRBD1 aligns across 9 bases. This CDR3 spans 12 amino acids. The V and J ends lost 5 bases and 8 bases, in that order; junction bases with no gene match: 3. CDR1 and CDR2 (germline): SGHVS, FNYEAQ. The CDR3 DNA reads as TGTGCCAGCAGCCTCGGGACAGGGGGCTACACCTTC. It translates to CASSLGTGGYTF.

The V call is TRBV7-8, the J call TRBJ1-2; maybe TRBD1 (5 bases). In germline, CDR1 is SGHVS, CDR2 FQNEAQ. The length of the CDR3 is 12 residues. With 6 bases removed from V and 7 bases from J, the gap between germline ends came to 12 bases. The DNA for the CDR3 is TGTGCCAGCAGTTTCCAGGGAAGTGGCTACACCTTC. It yields the protein CASSFQGSGYTF. Full variable domain (missing parts from reference TRBV7-8 and TRBJ1-2): GAGVSQSPRYKVAKRGQDVALRCDPISGHVSLFWYQQALGQGPEFLTYFQNEAQLDKSGLPSDRFFAERPEGSVSTLKIQRTQQEDSAVYLCASSFQGSGYTFGSGTRLTVV.

This chain joins TRBV7-9 and TRBJ1-2; no clear D gene. CDR1 is SEHNR, CDR2 FQNEAQ, per germline (reference sequence). The CDR3 covers 14 residues. The V gene lost 1 base and the J gene lost 5 bases, with 11 bases spanning the gap. The CDR3 reads CASSLERVEYGYTF. CDR3 sequence (DNA): TGTGCCAGCAGCTTAGAACGAGTAGAGTATGGCTACACCTTC. Using reference TRBV7-9 and TRBJ1-2 for the parts outside the CDR3, the full variable domain is DTGVSQNPRHKITKRGQNVTFRCDPISEHNRLYWYRQTLGQGPEFLTYFQNEAQLEKSRLLSDRFSAERPKGSFSTLEIQRTEQGDSAMYLCASSLERVEYGYTFGSGTRLTVV.

This clone has a single count. This chain links TRBV11-2 with TRBJ2-1; maybe TRBD1 (6 bases). The V end was cut by 5 bases, the J end by 10 bases, with 12 bases between. This CDR3 has 12 residues. CDR1 and CDR2 from the germline V gene are SGHAT and FQNNGV. The CDR3, as DNA: TGTGCCAGCAGCGTTACAGGGCGGGAGCAGTTCTTC. This gives the protein CASSVTGREQFF.

The V gene is TRBV2, the J gene TRBJ1-2; no definite D call. Trimming pared 4 bases from V and 7 bases from J, leaving 7 bases between. CDR1 and CDR2 from the germline V gene are SNHLY and FYNNEI. This CDR3 is built from 11 residues. The CDR3 here is CASSGTFGYTF. For the CDR3, the DNA is TGTGCCAGCAGTGGCACTTTTGGCTACACCTTC.

This chain joins TRBV10-3 and TRBJ2-7; 8 bases are shared with TRBD2. This CDR3 spans 13 amino acids. CDR1 and CDR2 from the germline V gene are ENHRY and SYGVKD. Losses at the gene ends were 6 bases for V and 2 bases for J; bases not matched to a gene: 3. Written as DNA, the CDR3 is TGTGCCATCAGCAGCGGGAGTACCTACGAGCAGTACTTC. It is translated as CAISSGSTYEQYF.

This chain uses TRBV29-1 with TRBJ2-7; D remains ambiguous. The V end was cut by 4 bases, the J end by 3 bases, with 7 bases between. The V gene's germline CDR1 is SQVTM and CDR2 ANQGSEA. The CDR3 contains 11 residues. The CDR3 nucleotides are TGCAGCGTTGGGTCCGTCTACGAGCAGTACTTC. Translating it yields CSVGSVYEQYF.

V usage is TRBV5-4 and J usage is TRBJ2-2, with 7 bases identical to TRBD2. Germline lookup yields CDR1 SGHNT and CDR2 YYREEE (reference sequence). V shed 5 bases, J shed 5 bases, and the junction held 12 bases outside the gene matches. This CDR3 has 16 residues. CDR3 nucleotide sequence: TGTGCCAGCAGACCTCGGGCTAGCGGAGGGACCGGGGAGCTGTTTTTT. The encoded protein is CASRPRASGGTGELFF.

Notes on this clone: Germline and junction disagree at one end, which may indicate a read error. V and J are TRBV2 and TRBJ2-5; no reliable D call. This CDR3 has 12 residues. CDR1 and CDR2 from the germline V gene are SNHLY and FYNNEI. CDR3 DNA: TGTGCGAGCAGCGTTGGCGGCAAGACCCAGTACTTC. This encodes CASSVGGKTQYF.

This clone was found once. V usage is TRBV9 and J usage is TRBJ1-2, with unresolved D. Germline V gene sequence: CDR1 SGDLS, CDR2 YYNGEE. Trimming pared 0 bases from V and 3 bases from J, leaving 6 bases between. CDR3 length: 13 amino acids. The CDR3 sequence is CASSVVAHYGYTF. Written as DNA, the CDR3 is TGTGCCAGCAGCGTAGTGGCCCACTATGGCTACACCTTC.

This clone was seen a few times. The chain carries TRBV4-2 and TRBJ2-1; 11 bases agree with TRBD2. This CDR3 spans 18 amino acids. Germline V lookup: CDR1 LGHNA, CDR2 YNFKEQ. With 0 bases clipped from V and 8 bases from J, the junction kept 12 bases outside the gene matches. CDR3: CASSQDGSSGRVGHEQFF. The CDR3 bases are TGTGCCAGCAGCCAAGATGGGAGTAGCGGGAGGGTTGGGCATGAGCAGTTCTTC.

The table lists this clone with a count of one. The chain combines TRBV7-9 with TRBJ2-6, with a possible D match to TRBD2 (6 bases). The CDR3 loop spans 16 amino acids. CDR1 and CDR2 (germline): SEHNR, FQNEAQ (reference sequence). The V end was cut by 4 bases, the J end by 2 bases, with 12 bases between. The CDR3 spells CASSYLSGPGANVLTF. The CDR3, as DNA: TGTGCCAGCAGCTACCTTAGCGGTCCTGGGGCCAACGTCCTGACTTTC.